A single sample is the source of the 5 T cell receptor beta chains below, sequenced in a study of OX40 agonist ivuxolimab in advanced cancers. Some clones are missing from TCRdb's copy, which holds only in-frame ones; the method was immunoSEQ multiplex PCR. The table records more than 65,000 clones, 85% of them present only once. This sample comprised CD4+ or CD8+ T cells sorted from blood, obtained in a trial of the OX40 agonist ivuxolimab. The receptors shown here come from an adult with an advanced solid tumor such as melanoma, head and neck, liver or kidney cancer.

CDR3 in DNA: TGTGCCAGTAGTATAGGACTAGCGGGAGCCCCAGATACGCAGTATTTT. Translated, it gives CASSIGLAGAPDTQYF. The chain combines TRBV19 with TRBJ2-3; TRBD2 matches at 12 bases. Unmatched junction bases numbered 3, after V lost 1 base and J lost 4 bases. The CDR3 extends over 16 amino acids. Germline assignment: CDR1 LNHDA and CDR2 SQIVND (reference sequence).

The rearrangement links TRBV4-2 to TRBJ2-7; possible D gene TRBD2, 6 bases. V was shortened by 1 base and J by 3 bases, with 13 bases between the two germline ends. The germline V gene has CDR1 LGHNA and CDR2 YNFKEQ. CDR3 length: 15 residues. The DNA of the CDR3 is TGTGCCAGCAGCCAAGTCGGCAGGGAGGACTACGAGCAGTACTTC. This gives the protein CASSQVGREDYEQYF.

The chain employs TRBV4-3 and TRBJ2-2; D possibly corresponds to TRBD2 (6 bases). Deletions cut 4 bases from V and 4 bases from J, with 13 bases between. This CDR3 has 15 amino acids. Germline values: CDR1 LGHNA, CDR2 YSLEER. CDR3 sequence (DNA): TGCGCCAGCAGCCCGGGACTCCTTACCACCGGGGAGCTGTTTTTT. It codes for CASSPGLLTTGELFF.

V is TRBV10-3 and J is TRBJ1-1; D is unresolved. Per germline, CDR1 ENHRY and CDR2 SYGVKD. This CDR3 spans 13 amino acids. V was clipped by 8 bases and J by 6 bases, with 16 bases between them. The CDR3 DNA follows: TGTGCCATCTCCTCTTCTCGGGGTTCTGAAGCTTTCTTT. This codes for CAISSSRGSEAFF.

The chain employs TRBV7-9 and TRBJ1-1; D is unresolved. Germline-derived CDR1 and CDR2 are SEHNR and FQNEAQ (reference sequence). V lost 3 bases to trimming and J lost 0 bases, with 8 bases between them. The CDR3 length is 14 residues. The CDR3 region is CASSFLSVNTEAFF. In nucleotides, the CDR3 is TGTGCCAGCAGCTTCTTGTCTGTGAACACTGAAGCTTTCTTT.